This T cell receptor beta chain is drawn from a study of PD-1 blockade in classical Hodgkin lymphoma. The study's findings and limits: Newly diagnosed patients had baseline TCR diversity that was reportedly lower than that of healthy donors. Whoever responded completely had baseline diversity much like that seen in newly diagnosed patients.

Sequencing was performed with immunoSEQ multiplex PCR; in TCRdb, only in-frame clones are kept and a portion is missing. In the table there are about 50,000 clones, approximately 70% of which are singletons. Comment on this clone: The antigen remains undetermined.

No patient escaped relapse after autologous stem cell transplantation, and brentuximab vedotin exposure varied. This CDR3 has 14 amino acids. The ends lost 1 base at V and 2 bases at J; junction bases unmatched: 1. Per germline, CDR1 SGHAT and CDR2 FQNNGV. The clonotype was recovered from a human donor with classical Hodgkin lymphoma. Sequenced here: peripheral blood mononuclear cells (PBMCs), sampled at baseline. The chain joins TRBV11-2 to TRBJ2-7, with TRBD1 identical over 8 bases. CDR3 region: CASSLGTGTYEQYF. CDR3 nucleotides: TGTGCCAGCAGCTTAGGGACAGGGACCTACGAGCAGTACTTC. Based on the CDR3 plus reference TRBV11-2 and TRBJ2-7, the full variable domain is EAGVAQSPRYKIIEKRQSVAFWCNPISGHATLYWYQQILGQGPKLLIQFQNNGVVDDSQLPKDRFSAERLKGVDSTLKIQPAKLEDSAVYLCASSLGTGTYEQYFGPGTRLTVT.